The next 15 T cell receptor beta chains were all read from a single sample in a study of T-cell memory formation after mild COVID-19. Each CDR3 protein gets one entry after TCRdb re-called the 5' RACE reads with MiXCR. The sample includes roughly 400,000 distinct CDR3 sequences, about 16% seen only once; the top ten take about a fifth. The sequenced sample consisted of PBMCs or a T cell subset sorted from them (not recorded which). The receptors shown here come from a man between 18 and 35 years old who had mild COVID-19 (a few samples of this study predate the infection). Cell type and time point are not known.

The V and J genes are TRBV19 and TRBJ1-1; possibly TRBD1 for D (5 bases). From germline, CDR1 is LNHDA and CDR2 SQIVND (reference sequence). V was pared by 7 bases and J by 4 bases, with 13 bases between. The CDR3 length is 13 residues. The CDR3 region has the DNA TGTGCCAGTACAAAATCTGGGGGCACTGAAGCTTTCTTT. It translates to CASTKSGGTEAFF.

V and J are TRBV19 and TRBJ2-5, with no clear D. The V end lost 3 bases, the J end lost 7 bases, and 15 bases lay between the germline ends. The CDR3 spans 14 residues. CDR1 is LNHDA and CDR2 is SQIVND in the germline V gene (reference sequence). CDR3 coding DNA: TGTGCCAGTAGTATCCCCGGTGGAATGAGGACCCAGTACTTC. This gives the protein CASSIPGGMRTQYF.

This sequence joins TRBV7-9 and TRBJ1-3; D is possibly TRBD1 (5 bases). Germline assignment: CDR1 SEHNR and CDR2 FQNEAQ (reference sequence). There are 16 residues in the CDR3. The V end lost 4 bases, the J end lost 0 bases, and 13 bases lay between the germline ends. This CDR3 is CASSSQSGNSGNTIYF. The CDR3 coding sequence is TGTGCCAGCAGCTCCCAGTCAGGGAACTCTGGAAACACCATATATTTT.

The gene calls are TRBV20-1 and TRBJ1-4; tentatively, D is TRBD1 (5 bases). Looked up from germline, CDR1 is DFQATT and CDR2 is SNEGSKA (reference sequence). The germline V and J ends were trimmed by 6 bases and 5 bases, with 19 bases remaining between them. This CDR3 is 15 amino acids long. CDR3 protein: CSAADWDGINEKLFF. CDR3 bases: TGCAGTGCCGCCGACTGGGACGGAATAAATGAAAAACTGTTTTTT.

This clonotype occurred many times. The V gene is TRBV9, the J gene TRBJ2-1, with D perhaps TRBD1 or TRBD2 (5 bases each). Germline V gene lookup returns CDR1 SGDLS and CDR2 YYNGEE. The CDR3 length is 14 residues. Trimming removed 2 bases from V and 2 bases from J, with 8 bases in between. CDR3 region: CASSVGGPYNEQFF. Here the CDR3 DNA reads TGTGCCAGCAGCGTTGGGGGACCCTACAATGAGCAGTTCTTC.

The chain has TRBV6-5 and TRBJ1-2; the D is unclear. There are 14 residues in the CDR3. V was shortened by 6 bases and J by 4 bases, with 15 bases between the two germline ends. Germline V CDR1 and CDR2: MNHEY, SVGAGI. The CDR3 protein is CASSPGSISYGYTF. The DNA of the CDR3 is TGTGCCAGCAGCCCCGGCAGTATCAGCTATGGCTACACCTTC.

This clonotype was counted a few times. This sequence joins TRBV6-5 and TRBJ1-2; D is ambiguous. With 4 bases removed from V and 8 bases from J, the gap between germline ends came to 17 bases. This CDR3 is 14 amino acids long. The germline V gene has CDR1 MNHEY and CDR2 SVGAGI. The CDR3 coding sequence is TGTGCCAGCAGTTCCGACTCGCCCACGAGGGGCTACACCTTC. Protein sequence: CASSSDSPTRGYTF.

In nucleotides, the CDR3 is TGTGCCAGCACCTACACCCCCGCCAGGGGACGCGAGCAGTTCTTC. Its translation is CASTYTPARGREQFF. The genes are TRBV6-6 and TRBJ2-1; D is possibly TRBD1 (6 bases). This CDR3 spans 15 amino acids. Germline loops: CDR1 MNHNY, CDR2 SVGAGI (reference sequence). V lost 7 bases to trimming and J lost 10 bases, with 23 bases between them.

The chain carries TRBV6-2 or TRBV6-3 and TRBJ1-1, with no clear D. CDR1 is MNHEY, CDR2 SVGEGT, per germline. Trimming cost V 2 bases and J 2 bases, with 9 bases left between them. The CDR3 is 14 residues long. The CDR3 reads CASSYALINTEAFF. CDR3 bases: TGTGCCAGCAGTTACGCCCTGATTAACACTGAAGCTTTCTTT.

The chain joins TRBV5-1 to TRBJ1-5; weak D call: TRBD1 (6 bases). This CDR3 is 15 amino acids long. CDR1 and CDR2 from the germline V gene are SGHRS and YFSETQ. V was cut by 0 bases and J by 7 bases, with 14 bases left in between. The DNA of the CDR3 is TGCGCCAGCAGCTTGGTGGCAGGGGCGGACCAGCCCCAGCATTTT. It is translated as CASSLVAGADQPQHF.

In this sample, this clonotype turned up many times. This chain uses TRBV7-3 with TRBJ1-5; D ambiguous. The V end lost 4 bases, the J end lost 7 bases, and 11 bases lay between the germline ends. Germline V gene lookup returns CDR1 SGHTA and CDR2 FQGTGA. There are 13 residues in the CDR3. CDR3 bases: TGTGCCAGCAGCTCCTTTCCGGGCCAGCCCCAGCATTTT. Its translation is CASSSFPGQPQHF.

This clonotype came up a few times. This sequence joins TRBV14 and TRBJ1-3; no clear D gene. The V gene's germline CDR1 is SGHDN and CDR2 FVKESK. CDR3 size: 16 residues. V was cut by 0 bases and J by 0 bases, with 9 bases left in between. CDR3 amino acids: CASSQDQLISGNTIYF. The CDR3 region has the DNA TGTGCCAGCAGCCAAGATCAGTTGATCTCTGGAAACACCATATATTTT. The whole variable domain, filled in from reference TRBV14 and TRBJ1-3, reads EAGVTQFPSHSVIEKGQTVTLRCDPISGHDNLYWYRRVMGKEIKFLLHFVKESKQDESGMPNNRFLAERTGGTYSTLKVQPAELEDSGVYFCASSQDQLISGNTIYFGEGSWLTVV.

The chain has TRBV12-3 or TRBV12-4 and TRBJ1-1; TRBD1 agrees at 8 bases. The CDR3 is 14 amino acids. Trimming cost V 6 bases and J 0 bases; bases outside gene matches: 3. CDR3 bases: TGTGCCAGCAGACCGGACAGGGTGAACACTGAAGCTTTCTTT. The encoded protein is CASRPDRVNTEAFF.

V is TRBV27 and J is TRBJ1-6; a weak D match, TRBD1 (5 bases). The CDR3 is 14 residues long. Germline V gene lookup returns CDR1 MNHEY and CDR2 SMNVEV (reference sequence). The V and J ends lost 6 bases and 7 bases respectively, with 13 bases between them. The chain's CDR3 is CASRPGTANSPLHF. The CDR3 bases are TGTGCCAGCAGGCCCGGGACGGCAAATTCACCCCTCCACTTT.

This clonotype was counted only a few times. The rearrangement joins TRBV20-1 to TRBJ2-5; D is possibly TRBD1 (6 bases). Germline-derived CDR1 and CDR2 are DFQATT and SNEGSKA (reference sequence). This CDR3 has 13 amino acids. DNA for the CDR3: TGCAGCCGGAGAGGGGGATGGGGGGAGACCCAGTACTTC. It codes for CSRRGGWGETQYF.